The 21 T cell receptor beta chains below were found in one sample sequenced in a study of blood T cells in healthy people across ages. A J-beta primer mix and a sample-barcoded 5' primer were used in a second PCR of roughly 7 to 12 cycles. TCRdb processed the 5' RACE reads anew with MiXCR; each CDR3 protein has one entry. The sample has about 1,500,000 distinct CDR3 sequences, about 43% seen once. Source material: blood. The receptors were sampled from a young woman in good health.

The V and J genes are TRBV18 and TRBJ1-2; 9 bases line up with TRBD1. Germline values: CDR1 KGHSH, CDR2 LQKENI. The CDR3 has 18 amino acids. V lost 1 base, J lost 3 bases, and 12 bases stayed unmatched. The CDR3 loop is CASSPRRYRGQVDYGYTF. For the CDR3, the DNA is TGTGCCAGCTCACCACGCCGTTACAGGGGGCAGGTAGACTATGGCTACACCTTC.

This clonotype was found many times. V gene TRBV4-1 combines with J gene TRBJ1-2; 7 bases map to TRBD1. Germline lookup yields CDR1 MGHRA and CDR2 YSYEKL. V shed 4 bases, J shed 6 bases, and the junction held 14 bases outside the gene matches. The CDR3 extends over 16 amino acids. CDR3 DNA sequence: TGCGCCAGCAGCCCAACCGGGACAGTGACCCTGCATGGCTACACCTTC. Translating gives CASSPTGTVTLHGYTF.

As regards this clonotype: A much larger clone sits a single nucleotide away, making a read error possible. The chain combines TRBV10-3 with TRBJ2-5; D is perhaps TRBD1 or TRBD2 (5 bases each). The J call may be in error: the DNA end matches TRBJ2-7 better. Germline CDR1 is ENHRY and CDR2 is SYGVKD. The CDR3 is made up of 13 amino acids. CDR3 sequence: CAISESPGGEQYF. The CDR3 nucleotides read TGTGCCATCAGTGAGTCGCCTGGGGGCGAGCAGTACTTC.

The CDR3 nucleotides read TGTGCCAGCAGGTCCCGGGACAGGGGATCCTACGAGCAGTACTTC. This encodes CASRSRDRGSYEQYF. The rearrangement uses TRBV28 and TRBJ2-7, with 10 bases lining up with TRBD1. CDR1 is MDHEN and CDR2 is SYDVKM in the germline V gene. V lost 6 bases, J lost 1 base, and 6 bases stayed unmatched. The CDR3 covers 15 residues.

The chain carries TRBV15 and TRBJ2-7; D gene uncertain. Germline V CDR1 and CDR2: LNHNV, YYDKDF (reference sequence). The CDR3 sequence is 17 residues long. V gave up 3 bases and J gave up 3 bases, with 21 bases separating them. CDR3: CATSSAPVPQARYEQYF. CDR3 sequence (DNA): TGTGCCACCAGCAGTGCTCCTGTTCCGCAGGCCCGCTACGAGCAGTACTTC.

The chain is built from TRBV10-3 and TRBJ1-2, with TRBD1 matching over 9 bases. Germline V gene data show CDR1 as ENHRY and CDR2 as SYGVKD. The CDR3 is 14 amino acids. V lost 11 bases, J lost 5 bases, and 12 bases stayed unmatched. The CDR3 nucleotides read TGTGCCTCCGGGGAGGGACAGGGTTTATATGGCTACACCTTC. This encodes CASGEGQGLYGYTF.

This clonotype appeared once. V gene TRBV6-2 or TRBV6-3 combines with J gene TRBJ1-5, with D maybe TRBD1 (5 bases). The CDR3 has 17 residues. Trimming cost V 2 bases and J 0 bases, with 14 bases left between them. Germline assignment: CDR1 MNHEY and CDR2 SVGEGT. CDR3 protein: CASSYRGQAYSNQPQHF. The DNA for the CDR3 is TGTGCCAGCAGTTACAGGGGCCAGGCTTATAGCAATCAGCCCCAGCATTTT.

With respect to this clonotype: The junction departs from germline at one end; a sequencing error may be responsible. V is TRBV5-6 and J is TRBJ2-3; 9 nucleotides align to TRBD1. The CDR3 runs to 15 residues. Germline V CDR1 and CDR2: SGHDT, YYEEEE. This CDR3 reads CASSGRDRVTDAQYF. CDR3 nucleotide sequence: TGTGCCAGCAGCGGCCGGGACAGGGTAACAGATGCGCAGTATTTT.

V gene TRBV29-1 combines with J gene TRBJ2-1; 11 nucleotides line up with TRBD1. CDR1 is SQVTM, CDR2 ANQGSEA, per germline. This CDR3 has 14 amino acids. Germline trimming cut 5 bases from V and 9 bases from J; bases unmatched to any gene: 9. CDR3 in DNA: TGCAGCGTTAATTTACGGACAGGGGGCGGTGAGCAGTTCTTC. It encodes CSVNLRTGGGEQFF.

This clonotype was observed a few times. V and J are TRBV4-1 and TRBJ2-2; no firm D call. In germline, CDR1 is MGHRA, CDR2 YSYEKL. This CDR3 has 14 amino acids. Trimming removed 0 bases from V and 6 bases from J, with 8 bases in between. CDR3 coding DNA: TGCGCCAGCAGCCAAGATGAGTCCCCCGGGGAGCTGTTTTTT. Amino acids: CASSQDESPGELFF.

This clonotype appeared a few times. The V and J genes are TRBV27 and TRBJ2-1; D is undetermined. Germline V gene lookup returns CDR1 MNHEY and CDR2 SMNVEV (reference sequence). The V gene lost 6 bases and the J gene lost 1 base, with 10 bases spanning the gap. CDR3 length: 14 amino acids. In DNA, the CDR3 is TGTGCCAGCAGCCCCTCGAGGTCCTACAATGAGCAGTTCTTC. It specifies CASSPSRSYNEQFF.

In its sample, this clonotype was seen a few times. The CDR3 loop is CASSWNSIAGVSVNEQFF. In DNA form, the CDR3 reads TGCGCCAGCAGCTGGAATTCTATAGCGGGAGTATCGGTCAATGAGCAGTTCTTC. The chain links TRBV5-1 to TRBJ2-1; 9 bases agree with TRBD2. The V gene's germline CDR1 is SGHRS and CDR2 YFSETQ. V lost 3 bases and J lost 6; bases outside the gene matches: 16. This CDR3 is built from 18 residues. The variable domain in full, completed from reference TRBV5-1 and TRBJ2-1, reads KAGVTQTPRYLIKTRGQQVTLSCSPISGHRSVSWYQQTPGQGLQFLFEYFSETQRNKGNFPGRFSGRQFSNSRSEMNVSTLELGDSALYLCASSWNSIAGVSVNEQFFGPGTRLTVL.

CDR3 residues: CASSQEAGIADTQYF. The DNA for the CDR3 is TGTGCCAGCAGCCAAGAGGCCGGCATAGCTGATACGCAGTATTTT. V and J are TRBV3-1 and TRBJ2-3, with D unresolved. The germline V gene has CDR1 LGHDT and CDR2 YNNKEL (reference sequence). Trimming took 0 bases from V and 6 from J, leaving 13 bases between them. CDR3 size: 15 residues.

The gene calls are TRBV18 and TRBJ1-5; D is ambiguous. The CDR3 spans 14 residues. V was pared by 8 bases and J by 8 bases, with 19 bases between. From germline, CDR1 is KGHSH and CDR2 LQKENI. CDR3: CASARVRYGEPQHF. The DNA for the CDR3 is TGTGCCAGCGCCCGGGTCAGATACGGGGAGCCCCAGCATTTT.

The rearrangement uses TRBV28 and TRBJ2-1; D uncertain. The J call may be in error: the DNA end matches TRBJ2-7 better. The CDR3 contains 17 residues. CDR1 MDHEN and CDR2 SYDVKM come from the germline V gene. CDR3 protein: CASSSMLRYSSYNEQYF. CDR3 bases: TGTGCCAGCAGTTCTATGCTGAGGTACAGCTCCTACAATGAGCAGTACTTC.

The chain carries TRBV6-4 and TRBJ2-3; 8 bases line up with TRBD1. The germline V gene encodes CDR1 MRHNA and CDR2 SNTAGT. This CDR3 has 16 residues. The junction had 6 bases not matched to a gene; V was cut back by 0 bases and J by 4 bases. CDR3 sequence reads: CASSDSRTGWPDTQYF. CDR3 nucleotides: TGTGCCAGCAGTGACTCTCGGACAGGGTGGCCAGATACGCAGTATTTT.

The chain carries TRBV12-3 or TRBV12-4 and TRBJ2-1; 8 nucleotides align to TRBD2. Trimming removed 3 bases from V and 6 bases from J; junction bases left unmatched: 4. CDR3 length: 14 amino acids. The DNA of the CDR3 is TGTGCCAGCAGTTTTACAGCGGGGGCCAATGAGCAGTTCTTC. It yields the protein CASSFTAGANEQFF.

This clonotype was seen more than once but under ten times. V is TRBV2 and J is TRBJ2-3; a weak D match, TRBD2 (5 bases). This CDR3 comprises 14 residues. The ends were cut back, 8 bases at V and 1 base at J, with 13 bases in the middle. Germline V CDR1 and CDR2: SNHLY, FYNNEI. Here the CDR3 DNA reads TGTGCCAGCTTACGTCGGGGAGGCACAGATACGCAGTATTTT. Translated: CASLRRGGTDTQYF.

The CDR3 DNA reads TGTGCCAGCAGCTCACCCGGGACAGGGGTTGGGGCCAACGTCCTGACTTTC. Encoded protein: CASSSPGTGVGANVLTF. The chain has TRBV7-9 and TRBJ2-6, with 10 bases that match TRBD1. V lost 4 bases, J lost 3 bases, and 6 bases stayed unmatched. The CDR3 covers 17 residues. Germline V CDR1 and CDR2: SEHNR, FQNEAQ (reference sequence). The whole variable domain, filled in from reference TRBV7-9 and TRBJ2-6, reads DTGVSQNPRHKITKRGQNVTFRCDPISEHNRLYWYRQTLGQGPEFLTYFQNEAQLEKSRLLSDRFSAERPKGSFSTLEIQRTEQGDSAMYLCASSSPGTGVGANVLTFGAGSRLTVL.

This clonotype was observed a single time. The CDR3 nucleotides read TGTGCCGGAGGCTTTTCCAATCCCGAATACGAGCAGTACTTC. Protein product: CAGGFSNPEYEQYF. The V gene is TRBV6-1, the J gene TRBJ2-4, with D maybe TRBD2 (5 bases). The tail of the sequence fits TRBJ2-7 better, so the J call may be wrong. This CDR3 region has 14 residues. In germline, CDR1 is MNHNS, CDR2 SASEGT.

This clonotype came up a few times. This chain connects TRBV6-1 to TRBJ2-1; D ambiguous. V was trimmed by 6 bases and J by 6 bases, leaving 9 bases between them. The CDR3 spans 12 residues. Germline V gene sequence: CDR1 MNHNS, CDR2 SASEGT. The chain's CDR3 is CASSPGINEQFF. The CDR3 DNA sequence: TGTGCCAGCAGCCCAGGAATCAATGAGCAGTTCTTC.